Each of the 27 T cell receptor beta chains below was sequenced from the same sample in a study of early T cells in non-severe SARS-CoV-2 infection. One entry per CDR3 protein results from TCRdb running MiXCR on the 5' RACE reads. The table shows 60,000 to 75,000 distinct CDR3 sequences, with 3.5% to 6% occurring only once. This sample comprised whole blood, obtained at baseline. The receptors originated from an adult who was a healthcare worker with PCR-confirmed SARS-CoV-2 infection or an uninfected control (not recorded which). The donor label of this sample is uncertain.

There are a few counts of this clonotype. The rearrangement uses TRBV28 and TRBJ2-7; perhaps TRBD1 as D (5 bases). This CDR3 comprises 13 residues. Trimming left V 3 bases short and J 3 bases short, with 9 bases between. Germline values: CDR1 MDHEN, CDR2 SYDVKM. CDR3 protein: CASSLEQVYEQYF. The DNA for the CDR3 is TGTGCCAGCAGTTTGGAACAGGTCTACGAGCAGTACTTC.

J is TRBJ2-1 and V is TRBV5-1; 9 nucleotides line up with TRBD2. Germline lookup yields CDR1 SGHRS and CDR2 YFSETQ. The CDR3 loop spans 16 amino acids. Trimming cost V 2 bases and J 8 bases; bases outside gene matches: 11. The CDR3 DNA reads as TGCGCCAGCAGCTTCGTCTTTAGCGGGGGTCGCCATGAGCAGTTCTTC. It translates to CASSFVFSGGRHEQFF.

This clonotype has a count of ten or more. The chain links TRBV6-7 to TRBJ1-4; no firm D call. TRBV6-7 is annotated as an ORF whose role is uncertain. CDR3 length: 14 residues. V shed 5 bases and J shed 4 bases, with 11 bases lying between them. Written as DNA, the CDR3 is TGTGCCAGCAGTCCGGAAAGCGATAATGAAAAACTGTTTTTT. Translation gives CASSPESDNEKLFF.

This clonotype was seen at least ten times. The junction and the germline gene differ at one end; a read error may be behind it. As DNA, the CDR3 is TGCGCCAGCAGCGAAGACAGGAACACCGGGGAGCTGTTTTTT. It is translated as CASSEDRNTGELFF. The V and J genes are TRBV4-3 and TRBJ2-2; D possibly corresponds to TRBD1 (5 bases). Germline V gene sequence: CDR1 LGHNA, CDR2 YSLEER. This CDR3 spans 14 amino acids.

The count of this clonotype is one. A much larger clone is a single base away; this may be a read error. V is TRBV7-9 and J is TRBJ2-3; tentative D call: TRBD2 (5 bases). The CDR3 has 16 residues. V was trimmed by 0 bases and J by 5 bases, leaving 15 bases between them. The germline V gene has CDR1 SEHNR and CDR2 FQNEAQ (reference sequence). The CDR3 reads CASSLASASTLDTQYF. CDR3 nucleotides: TGTGCCAGCAGCTTAGCGTCGGCTAGCACCCTAGATACGCAGTATTTT.

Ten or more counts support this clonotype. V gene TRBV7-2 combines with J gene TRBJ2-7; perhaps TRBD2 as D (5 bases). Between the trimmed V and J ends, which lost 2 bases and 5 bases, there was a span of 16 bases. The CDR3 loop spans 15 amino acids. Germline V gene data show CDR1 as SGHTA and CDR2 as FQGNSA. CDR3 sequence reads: CASSLLAGSSNEQYF. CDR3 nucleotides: TGTGCCAGCAGCTTACTTGCGGGTTCGAGCAACGAGCAGTACTTC.

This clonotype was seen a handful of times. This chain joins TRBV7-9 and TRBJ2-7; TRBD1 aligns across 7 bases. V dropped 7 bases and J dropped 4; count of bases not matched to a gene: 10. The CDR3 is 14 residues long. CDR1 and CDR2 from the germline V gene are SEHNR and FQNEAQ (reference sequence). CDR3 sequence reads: CASIPTGSPYEQYF. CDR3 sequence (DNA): TGTGCCAGCATCCCGACAGGGTCCCCTTACGAGCAGTACTTC.

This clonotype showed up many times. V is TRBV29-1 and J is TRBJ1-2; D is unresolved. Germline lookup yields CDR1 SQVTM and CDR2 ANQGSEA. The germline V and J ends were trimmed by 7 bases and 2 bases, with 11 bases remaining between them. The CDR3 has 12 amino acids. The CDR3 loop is CSDLHLNYGYTF. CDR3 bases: TGCAGCGACCTACACCTAAACTATGGCTACACCTTC.

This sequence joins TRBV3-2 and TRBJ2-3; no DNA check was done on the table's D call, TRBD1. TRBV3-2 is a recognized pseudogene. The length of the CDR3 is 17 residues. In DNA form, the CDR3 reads TGTGCCAGCAGCCAAGAAGAGGGGCGGACTCCCACAGATACGCAGTATTTT. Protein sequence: CASSQEEGRTPTDTQYF.

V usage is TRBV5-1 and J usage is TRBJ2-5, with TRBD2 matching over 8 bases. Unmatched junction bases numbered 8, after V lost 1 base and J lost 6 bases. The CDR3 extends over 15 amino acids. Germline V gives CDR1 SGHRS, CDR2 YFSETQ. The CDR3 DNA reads TGCGCCAGCAGCTTGACAGCGGGGGTCGTGAAGACCCAGTACTTC. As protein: CASSLTAGVVKTQYF.

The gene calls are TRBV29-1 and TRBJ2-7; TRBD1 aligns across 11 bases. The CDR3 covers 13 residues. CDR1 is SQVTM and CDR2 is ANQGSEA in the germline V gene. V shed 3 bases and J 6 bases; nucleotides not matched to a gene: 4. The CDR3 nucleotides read TGCAGCGTTGACCTTGGGACAGGGGGCGAGCAGTACTTC. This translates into CSVDLGTGGEQYF.

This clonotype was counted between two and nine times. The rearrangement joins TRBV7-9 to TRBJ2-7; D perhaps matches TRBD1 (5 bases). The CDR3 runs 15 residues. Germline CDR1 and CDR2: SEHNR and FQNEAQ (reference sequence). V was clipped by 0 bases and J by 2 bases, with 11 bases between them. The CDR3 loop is CASSLASGFPYEQYF. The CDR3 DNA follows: TGTGCCAGCAGCTTAGCCTCAGGGTTTCCCTACGAGCAGTACTTC.

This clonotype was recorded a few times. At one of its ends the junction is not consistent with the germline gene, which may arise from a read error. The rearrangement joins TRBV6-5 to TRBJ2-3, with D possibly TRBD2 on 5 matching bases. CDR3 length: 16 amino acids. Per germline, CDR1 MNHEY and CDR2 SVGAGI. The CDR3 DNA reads TGTGTCAGCAGTTACAATCGGCGGGTTCGCACAGATACGCAGTATTTT. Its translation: CVSSYNRRVRTDTQYF.

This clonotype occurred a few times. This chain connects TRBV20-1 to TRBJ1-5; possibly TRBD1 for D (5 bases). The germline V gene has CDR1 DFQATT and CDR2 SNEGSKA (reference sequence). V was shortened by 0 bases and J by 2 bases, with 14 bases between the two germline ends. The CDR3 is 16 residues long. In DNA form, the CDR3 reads TGCAGTGCTAGAGAGGATTGGGGGTCAGGCAATCAGCCCCAGCATTTT. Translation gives CSAREDWGSGNQPQHF.

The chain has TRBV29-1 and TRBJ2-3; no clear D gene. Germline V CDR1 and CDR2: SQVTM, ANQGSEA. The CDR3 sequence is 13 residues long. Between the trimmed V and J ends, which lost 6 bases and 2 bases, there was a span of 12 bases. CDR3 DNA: TGCAGCGTCCGACCTGACCCCACAGATACGCAGTATTTT. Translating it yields CSVRPDPTDTQYF.

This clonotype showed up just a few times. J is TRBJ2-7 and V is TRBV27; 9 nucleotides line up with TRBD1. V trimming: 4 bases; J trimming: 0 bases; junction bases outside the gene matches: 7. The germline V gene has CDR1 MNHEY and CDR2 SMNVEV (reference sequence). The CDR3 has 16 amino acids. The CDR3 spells CASSSPGQGTSYEQYF. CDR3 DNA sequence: TGTGCCAGCAGTTCCCCTGGACAGGGGACCTCCTACGAGCAGTACTTC.

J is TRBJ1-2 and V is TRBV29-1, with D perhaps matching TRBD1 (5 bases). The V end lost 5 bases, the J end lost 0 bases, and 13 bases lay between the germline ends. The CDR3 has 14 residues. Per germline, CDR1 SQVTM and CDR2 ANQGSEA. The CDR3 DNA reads TGCAGCGTTAGGGGTACAGCCACTAACTATGGCTACACCTTC. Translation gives CSVRGTATNYGYTF.

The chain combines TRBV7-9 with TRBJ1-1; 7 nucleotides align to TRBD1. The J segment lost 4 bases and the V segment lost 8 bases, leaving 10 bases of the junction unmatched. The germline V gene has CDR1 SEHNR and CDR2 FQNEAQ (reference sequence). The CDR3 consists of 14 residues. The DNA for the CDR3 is TGTGCCAGCGGCTACTTCCGGGACAGCACTGAAGCTTTCTTT. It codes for CASGYFRDSTEAFF.

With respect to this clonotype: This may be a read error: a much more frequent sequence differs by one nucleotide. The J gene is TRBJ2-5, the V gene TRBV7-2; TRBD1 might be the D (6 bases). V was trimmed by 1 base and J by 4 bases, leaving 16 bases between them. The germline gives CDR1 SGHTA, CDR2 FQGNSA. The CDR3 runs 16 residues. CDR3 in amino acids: CASSLGQGTYRETQYF. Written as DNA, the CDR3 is TGTGCCAGCAGCTTAGGTCAGGGGACCTACAGAGAGACCCAGTACTTC.

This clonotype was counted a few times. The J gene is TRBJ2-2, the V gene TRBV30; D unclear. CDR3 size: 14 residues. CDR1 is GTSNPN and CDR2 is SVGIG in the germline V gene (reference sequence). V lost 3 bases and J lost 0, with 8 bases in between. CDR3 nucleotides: TGTGCCTGGAGGGACGTCACGAACACCGGGGAGCTGTTTTTT. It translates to CAWRDVTNTGELFF.

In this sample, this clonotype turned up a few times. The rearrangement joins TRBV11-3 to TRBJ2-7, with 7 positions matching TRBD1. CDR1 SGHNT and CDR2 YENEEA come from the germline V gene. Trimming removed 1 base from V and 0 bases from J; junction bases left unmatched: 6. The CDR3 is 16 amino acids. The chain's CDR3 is CASSLARGPLSYEQYF. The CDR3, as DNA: TGTGCCAGCAGCTTAGCTAGGGGGCCCCTCTCCTACGAGCAGTACTTC.

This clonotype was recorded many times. This chain's CDR3 is CASSYASGNTGELFF. Here the CDR3 DNA reads TGTGCCAGCAGTTATGCTAGCGGTAACACCGGGGAGCTGTTTTTT. The V and J genes are TRBV6-2 or TRBV6-3 and TRBJ2-2; 7 bases line up with TRBD2. Germline lookup yields CDR1 MNHEY and CDR2 SVGEGT. CDR3 length equals 15 residues. Trimming at V came to 3 bases and at J to 2 bases, leaving 3 bases not matched to a gene.

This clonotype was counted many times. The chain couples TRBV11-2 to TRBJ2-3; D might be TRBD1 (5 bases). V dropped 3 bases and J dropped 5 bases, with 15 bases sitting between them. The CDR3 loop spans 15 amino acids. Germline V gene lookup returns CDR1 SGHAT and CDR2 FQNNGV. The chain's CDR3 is CASSFSGLDGDTQYF. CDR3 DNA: TGTGCCAGCAGCTTTTCAGGGCTGGATGGAGATACGCAGTATTTT.

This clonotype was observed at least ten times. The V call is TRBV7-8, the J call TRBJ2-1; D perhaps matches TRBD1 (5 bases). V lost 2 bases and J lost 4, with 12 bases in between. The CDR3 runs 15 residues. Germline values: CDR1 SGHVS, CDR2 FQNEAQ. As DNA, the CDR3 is TGTGCCAGCAGCTTATCGCAGGGCGAGTACAATGAGCAGTTCTTC. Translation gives CASSLSQGEYNEQFF.

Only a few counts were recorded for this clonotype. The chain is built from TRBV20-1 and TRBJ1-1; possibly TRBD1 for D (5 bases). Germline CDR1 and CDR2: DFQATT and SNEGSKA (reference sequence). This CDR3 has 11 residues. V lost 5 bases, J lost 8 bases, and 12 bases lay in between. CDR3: CSALGDLEAFF. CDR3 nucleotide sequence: TGCAGTGCTCTGGGGGATTTAGAAGCTTTCTTT.

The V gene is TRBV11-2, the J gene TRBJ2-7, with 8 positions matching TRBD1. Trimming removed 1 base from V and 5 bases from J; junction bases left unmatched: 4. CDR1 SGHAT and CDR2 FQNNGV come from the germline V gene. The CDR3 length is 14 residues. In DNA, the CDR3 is TGTGCCAGCAGCTTAGGGACAGGGCCAGACGAGCAGTACTTC. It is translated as CASSLGTGPDEQYF.

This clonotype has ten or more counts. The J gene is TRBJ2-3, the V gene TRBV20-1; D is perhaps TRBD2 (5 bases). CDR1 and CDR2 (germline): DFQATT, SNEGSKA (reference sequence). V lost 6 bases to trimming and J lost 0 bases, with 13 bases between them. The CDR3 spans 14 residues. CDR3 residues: CSAPSLLSTDTQYF. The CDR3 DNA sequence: TGCAGTGCGCCTAGCCTGCTTAGCACAGATACGCAGTATTTT.